This is a list of T cell receptor beta chains from one sample in a study of blood T cell repertoires in COVID-19. The table came from immunoSEQ multiplex PCR; TCRdb's copy has only in-frame clones and leaves some out. In the table there are a few hundred thousand clones, roughly 87% of which are singletons. The source material was PBMCs or T cells enriched from blood (not recorded which). The source is a woman younger than 35 who had recovered from COVID-19. Each CDR3 is given with its conserved first and last residue. Each record gives: D gene, V gene, J gene, CDR3 length, clone size, CDR3 DNA, CDR3 protein. The D gene is left open where the match is weak. Size tells how often a clone was seen (once, few, many) or the class of an expanded clone, and some rows leave it out.

d_gene: NA; v_gene: TRBV9; j_gene: TRBJ2-1; len: 13; abundance: NA; CDR3nt: TGTGCCAGCAGCCCGTATACGGGCAATGAGCAGTTCTTC; CDR3aa: CASSPYTGNEQFF
d_gene: TRBD2; v_gene: TRBV18; j_gene: TRBJ2-2; len: 15; abundance: NA; CDR3nt: TGTGCCAGCTCACTGTTAGCGGGAATCACCGGGGAGCTGTTTTTT; CDR3aa: CASSLLAGITGELFF
d_gene: TRBD2; v_gene: TRBV5-6; j_gene: TRBJ2-7; len: 14; abundance: few; CDR3nt: TGTGCCAGCAGCACCTGGACTAGTGAGTACGAGCAGTACTTC; CDR3aa: CASSTWTSEYEQYF
d_gene: TRBD1; v_gene: TRBV25-1; j_gene: TRBJ2-2; len: 14; abundance: NA; CDR3nt: TGTGCCAGCACAAGGACAGGGGATACCGGGGAGCTGTTTTTT; CDR3aa: CASTRTGDTGELFF
d_gene: TRBD2; v_gene: TRBV7-3; j_gene: TRBJ2-3; len: 15; abundance: NA; CDR3nt: TGTGCCAGCAGCCCGCGGGGGAGAAGCTCAGATACGCAGTATTTT; CDR3aa: CASSPRGRSSDTQYF
d_gene: TRBD1; v_gene: TRBV9; j_gene: TRBJ1-2; len: 15; abundance: NA; CDR3nt: TGTGCCAGCAGCGAAACGACAGGGGTTGGCTATGGCTACACCTTC; CDR3aa: CASSETTGVGYGYTF
d_gene: NA; v_gene: TRBV7-9; j_gene: TRBJ2-4; len: 13; abundance: NA; CDR3nt: TGTGCCAGCGCCCCAATTACTTTCAACATTCAGTACTTC; CDR3aa: CASAPITFNIQYF
d_gene: TRBD1; v_gene: TRBV7-8; j_gene: TRBJ1-4; len: 13; abundance: NA; CDR3nt: TGTGCCAGCAGCACAGGGGGTAATGAAAAACTGTTTTTT; CDR3aa: CASSTGGNEKLFF
d_gene: TRBD2; v_gene: TRBV6-2/TRBV6-3; j_gene: TRBJ2-3; len: 11; abundance: NA; CDR3nt: TGTGCCAGCAGTTCCGGGAGGACGCAGTATTTT; CDR3aa: CASSSGRTQYF
d_gene: NA; v_gene: TRBV4-2; j_gene: TRBJ1-2; len: 15; abundance: NA; CDR3nt: TGTGCCAGCAGCCAAGACGTCCGGGAGGCTTATGGCTACACCTTC; CDR3aa: CASSQDVREAYGYTF
d_gene: TRBD1; v_gene: TRBV19; j_gene: TRBJ1-3; len: 15; abundance: NA; CDR3nt: TGTGCCAGTAGTATAGTGGGGACAGTTGGAAACACCATATATTTT; CDR3aa: CASSIVGTVGNTIYF
d_gene: TRBD1; v_gene: TRBV6-5; j_gene: TRBJ2-3; len: 15; abundance: NA; CDR3nt: TGTGCCAGCAGTTACTTACAGGGGATCACAGATACGCAGTATTTT; CDR3aa: CASSYLQGITDTQYF
d_gene: TRBD1; v_gene: TRBV24-1; j_gene: TRBJ1-2; len: 15; abundance: NA; CDR3nt: TGTGCCACCAGTAAAGGACAGGAACCATTTCCGCGTTACGCCTTC; CDR3aa: CATSKGQEPFPRYAF
d_gene: TRBD2; v_gene: TRBV5-4; j_gene: TRBJ2-1; len: 16; abundance: NA; CDR3nt: TGTGCCAGCAGCGCCCAACTAGCGGGATTGGATAATGAGCAGTTCTTC; CDR3aa: CASSAQLAGLDNEQFF
d_gene: TRBD2; v_gene: TRBV6-2/TRBV6-3; j_gene: TRBJ2-1; len: 21; abundance: NA; CDR3nt: TGTGCCAGCAGTTTGATCCCCAAACAGGAGGGACTAGCGGGAGGGGGCAATGAGCAGTTCTTC; CDR3aa: CASSLIPKQEGLAGGGNEQFF
d_gene: TRBD1; v_gene: TRBV7-9; j_gene: TRBJ1-4; len: 15; abundance: NA; CDR3nt: TGTGCCAGCAGCTCCCGGACAGGGATCAATGAAAAACTGTTTTTT; CDR3aa: CASSSRTGINEKLFF
d_gene: TRBD1; v_gene: TRBV28; j_gene: TRBJ1-1; len: 17; abundance: NA; CDR3nt: TGTGCCAGCAGTTTGCCCAGTCCCGGGACAGGGAGCGCTGAAGCTTTCTTT; CDR3aa: CASSLPSPGTGSAEAFF
d_gene: NA; v_gene: TRBV19; j_gene: TRBJ2-5; len: 14; abundance: NA; CDR3nt: TGTGCCAGTAGCCCGAGCGGTCAACAAGAGACCCAGTACTTC; CDR3aa: CASSPSGQQETQYF
d_gene: TRBD2; v_gene: TRBV5-1; j_gene: TRBJ2-5; len: 17; abundance: NA; CDR3nt: TGCGCCAGCAGCTTGAGGTCTAGCGGGAGGATGAAAGAGACCCAGTACTTC; CDR3aa: CASSLRSSGRMKETQYF
d_gene: NA; v_gene: TRBV11-2; j_gene: TRBJ2-7; len: 13; abundance: few; CDR3nt: TGTGCCAGCAGCTTCGGGGACTTTTACGAGCAGTACTTC; CDR3aa: CASSFGDFYEQYF
d_gene: TRBD2; v_gene: TRBV5-1; j_gene: TRBJ2-7; len: 16; abundance: NA; CDR3nt: TGCGCCAGCAGCCGATCGGGACTAGCGGACTCCTACGAGCAGTACTTC; CDR3aa: CASSRSGLADSYEQYF
d_gene: NA; v_gene: TRBV27; j_gene: TRBJ1-1; len: 21; abundance: NA; CDR3nt: TGTGCCAGCAGTTTATCTTCACAAGGTTTTAAGGGAGCCAAGAAGAACACTGAAGCTTTCTTT; CDR3aa: CASSLSSQGFKGAKKNTEAFF
d_gene: NA; v_gene: TRBV4-3; j_gene: TRBJ1-4; len: 18; abundance: NA; CDR3nt: TGCGCCAGCAGCCAAGGGGGCTATCTGGGTGCAACTAATGAAAAACTGTTTTTT; CDR3aa: CASSQGGYLGATNEKLFF
d_gene: NA; v_gene: TRBV3-1/TRBV3-2; j_gene: TRBJ2-1; len: 15; abundance: once; CDR3nt: TGTGCCAGCAGCCACTTGGAACTAACGGGAGATGAGCAGTTCTTC; CDR3aa: CASSHLELTGDEQFF
d_gene: TRBD2; v_gene: TRBV7-3; j_gene: TRBJ2-3; len: 17; abundance: NA; CDR3nt: TGTGCCAGCAGCCCCCCAGGGTTAAGCGGGAGGTTAGATACGCAGTATTTT; CDR3aa: CASSPPGLSGRLDTQYF
d_gene: NA; v_gene: TRBV21-1; j_gene: TRBJ1-5; len: 17; abundance: NA; CDR3nt: TGTGCCAGCAGCAGAATGGACAGTGACTATAGCAATCAGCCCCAGCATTTT; CDR3aa: CASSRMDSDYSNQPQHF
d_gene: NA; v_gene: TRBV12-5; j_gene: TRBJ1-2; len: 13; abundance: NA; CDR3nt: TGTGCTAGTGGTTTGGTACCCGGCTATGGCTACACCTTC; CDR3aa: CASGLVPGYGYTF
d_gene: NA; v_gene: TRBV7-2; j_gene: TRBJ2-2; len: 16; abundance: NA; CDR3nt: TGTGCCAGCAGCCCGTCAACCCCCCGGGTGACCGGGGAGCTGTTTTTT; CDR3aa: CASSPSTPRVTGELFF
d_gene: TRBD1; v_gene: TRBV19; j_gene: TRBJ1-2; len: 17; abundance: NA; CDR3nt: TGTGCCAGTAGTATTGATCACCTAGGATGGACAGGGAGGGGCTACACCTTC; CDR3aa: CASSIDHLGWTGRGYTF
d_gene: TRBD2; v_gene: TRBV7-3; j_gene: TRBJ2-5; len: 15; abundance: few; CDR3nt: TGTGCCAGCAGCTTCCAGGCTAGCGGGGTAGAGACCCAGTACTTC; CDR3aa: CASSFQASGVETQYF
d_gene: NA; v_gene: TRBV3-1/TRBV3-2; j_gene: TRBJ1-6; len: 15; abundance: NA; CDR3nt: TGTGCCAGCAGCCCAGAAAAATGGCTCAATTCACCCCTCCACTTT; CDR3aa: CASSPEKWLNSPLHF
d_gene: TRBD2; v_gene: TRBV7-3; j_gene: TRBJ2-1; len: 16; abundance: NA; CDR3nt: TGTGCCAGCAGCTTATTCGGCGGGAGGGCCTACAATGAGCAGTTCTTC; CDR3aa: CASSLFGGRAYNEQFF